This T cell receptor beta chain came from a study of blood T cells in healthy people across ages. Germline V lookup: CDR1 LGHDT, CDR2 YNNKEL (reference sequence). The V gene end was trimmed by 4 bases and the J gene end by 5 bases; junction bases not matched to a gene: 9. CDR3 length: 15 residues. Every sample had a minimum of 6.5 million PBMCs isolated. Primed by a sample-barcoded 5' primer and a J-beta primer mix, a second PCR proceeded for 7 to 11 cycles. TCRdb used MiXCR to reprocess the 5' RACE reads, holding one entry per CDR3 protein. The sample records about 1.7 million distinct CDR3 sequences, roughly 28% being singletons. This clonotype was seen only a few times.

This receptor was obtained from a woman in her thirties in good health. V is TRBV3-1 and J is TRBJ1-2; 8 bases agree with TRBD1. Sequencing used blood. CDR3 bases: TGTGCCAGCAGCCCTTTGACAGGGGACTTATATGGCTACACCTTC. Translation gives CASSPLTGDLYGYTF.